The 29 T cell receptor beta chains below were found in one sample sequenced in a study of blood T cell repertoires in COVID-19. Clones were sequenced by immunoSEQ multiplex PCR, and TCRdb holds only the in-frame ones, with some missing. The top ten hold more than 4.5% of the sample, which has about 190,000 clones, 84% seen once. Specimen: peripheral blood. Source of these receptors: a woman in her seventies with active or convalescent COVID-19.

The CDR3 region has the DNA TGCGCCAGCAGTCAATGGGGGGACTGCTATGGCTACACCTTC. Its protein product is CASSQWGDCYGYTF. J is TRBJ1-2 and V is TRBV23-1, with D perhaps TRBD1 (5 bases). TRBV23-1 is an ORF, with its function uncertain. V was pared by 1 base and J by 4 bases, with 10 bases between. This CDR3 is 14 amino acids long.

CDR3: CASSLPGKAGGRTDTQYF. CDR3 DNA sequence: TGCGCCAGCAGCTTGCCCGGGAAAGCGGGAGGGCGCACAGATACGCAGTATTTT. The chain carries TRBV5-1 and TRBJ2-3; the match to TRBD2 covers 10 bases. Germline values: CDR1 SGHRS, CDR2 YFSETQ. The CDR3 has 18 amino acids. V lost 1 base and J lost 1; bases outside the gene matches: 9.

As to this clone: At one end, the junction sequence differs from germline, possibly due to a read error. The chain recombines TRBV2 with TRBJ2-7; perhaps TRBD2 as D (6 bases). Germline assignment: CDR1 SNHLY and CDR2 FYNNEI. The CDR3 runs 11 residues. CDR3 nucleotide sequence: TGTGCCAGCTCGATGACTAGTGGACTTTTCTTC. It encodes CASSMTSGLFF. Combining the CDR3 with reference TRBV2 and TRBJ2-7 gives the whole variable domain EPEVTQTPSHQVTQMGQEVILRCVPISNHLYFYWYRQILGQKVEFLVSFYNNEISEKSEIFDDQFSVERPDGSNFTLKIRSTKLEDSAMYFCASSMTSGLFFGPGTRLTVT.

The chain links TRBV6-5 to TRBJ2-7, with 15 bases fitting TRBD2. The germline V gene encodes CDR1 MNHEY and CDR2 SVGAGI. The CDR3 contains 15 residues. Losses at the gene ends were 7 bases for V and 3 bases for J; bases not matched to a gene: 4. CDR3 residues: CASIGTSGRNYEQYF. Written as DNA, the CDR3 is TGTGCCAGCATTGGGACTAGCGGGAGGAACTACGAGCAGTACTTC.

This chain connects TRBV21-1 to TRBJ2-7; no DNA check was done on the table's D call, TRBD2. TRBV21-1 is marked as a pseudogene. CDR3 size: 14 residues. CDR3 protein: CASSKPGLYYEQYF. CDR3 sequence (DNA): TGTGCCAGCAGCAAACCGGGACTTTACTACGAGCAGTACTTC.

This rearrangement joins TRBV10-2 to TRBJ2-7; TRBD1 aligns across 8 bases. The CDR3 has 15 amino acids. The V gene end was trimmed by 5 bases and the J gene end by 1 base; junction bases not matched to a gene: 7. CDR1 WSHSY and CDR2 SAAADI come from the germline V gene. This CDR3 is CASSPGTGLSYEQYF. DNA of the CDR3: TGCGCCAGCAGTCCCGGGACAGGATTGTCCTACGAGCAGTACTTC.

The chain uses TRBV6-2 or TRBV6-3 and TRBJ2-1; 8 bases are shared with TRBD1. J was trimmed by 8 bases and V by 4 bases; bases with no gene match: 10. CDR3 length equals 15 residues. The germline V gene encodes CDR1 MNHEY and CDR2 SVGEGT. The CDR3 loop reads CASSSDRGGYDEQFF. In nucleotides, the CDR3 is TGTGCCAGCAGTTCCGACAGGGGTGGTTACGATGAGCAGTTCTTC.

This clone has only a few counts. The chain couples TRBV11-2 to TRBJ2-7; a weak D match, TRBD1 (6 bases). V shed 3 bases and J shed 11 bases, with 11 bases lying between them. This CDR3 contains 11 residues. Germline V CDR1 and CDR2: SGHAT, FQNNGV. CDR3 sequence reads: CASSLGPGEYF. The CDR3 region has the DNA TGTGCCAGCAGCTTGGGGCCAGGGGAGTACTTC. Full variable domain (outside the CDR3, taken from reference TRBV11-2 and TRBJ2-7): EAGVAQSPRYKIIEKRQSVAFWCNPISGHATLYWYQQILGQGPKLLIQFQNNGVVDDSQLPKDRFSAERLKGVDSTLKIQPAKLEDSAVYLCASSLGPGEYFGPGTRLTVT.

The J gene is TRBJ2-7, the V gene TRBV7-9; 9 bases agree with TRBD1. The CDR3 totals 15 residues. CDR1 SEHNR and CDR2 FQNEAQ come from the germline V gene (reference sequence). Germline trimming cut 5 bases from V and 3 bases from J; bases unmatched to any gene: 8. CDR3 nucleotide sequence: TGTGCCAGCAGCGCTCCCGGGACAGGGAACTACGAGCAGTACTTC. This sequence encodes CASSAPGTGNYEQYF.

The rearrangement uses TRBV6-5 and TRBJ2-5, with D possibly being TRBD1 (6 bases). V was shortened by 6 bases and J by 4 bases, with 18 bases between the two germline ends. From germline, CDR1 is MNHEY and CDR2 SVGAGI. This CDR3 comprises 15 residues. CDR3 amino acids: CASRSTPQGSETQYF. The CDR3 DNA sequence: TGTGCCAGCAGGTCGACCCCACAGGGTTCAGAGACCCAGTACTTC.

CDR3 sequence: CASSPRAAGGNEQFF. The CDR3 region has the DNA TGTGCCAGCAGCCCCAGGGCGGCGGGAGGAAATGAGCAGTTCTTC. The chain combines TRBV7-9 with TRBJ2-1; 8 nucleotides line up with TRBD2. The CDR3 covers 15 residues. Losses at the gene ends were 5 bases for V and 7 bases for J; bases not matched to a gene: 10. CDR1 and CDR2 (germline): SEHNR, FQNEAQ (reference sequence).

V usage is TRBV3-1 (or the pseudogene TRBV3-2) and J usage is TRBJ2-1, with D hard to call. From germline, CDR1 is LGHDT and CDR2 YNNKEL (reference sequence). Trimming pared 4 bases from V and 1 base from J, leaving 8 bases between. The CDR3 runs 14 residues. In nucleotides, the CDR3 is TGTGCCAGCAGCCGGAGAGAGTCCTACAATGAGCAGTTCTTC. Amino acid sequence: CASSRRESYNEQFF.

Points on this clone: The same CDR3 can be traced to other DNA sequences in this sample. The chain carries TRBV5-1 and TRBJ1-1; TRBD1 matches 7 bases. Germline V lookup: CDR1 SGHRS, CDR2 YFSETQ. V was pared by 3 bases and J by 1 base, with 3 bases of the junction left unmatched. This CDR3 contains 14 residues. The CDR3 DNA sequence: TGCGCCAGCAGCTCGCGGACAGGGAACACTGAAGCTTTCTTT. This encodes CASSSRTGNTEAFF.

This chain connects TRBV4-1 to TRBJ1-4; maybe TRBD1 (5 bases). The germline CDR1 and CDR2 sequences are MGHRA and YSYEKL. The CDR3 runs 17 residues. Trimming stripped 3 bases from V and 8 bases from J, with 22 bases between. The CDR3 protein is CASSQQPHQGHREKLFF. The CDR3 DNA is TGCGCCAGCAGCCAGCAGCCCCATCAGGGCCATCGGGAAAAACTGTTTTTT.

This clone has just one count. This chain connects TRBV20-1 to TRBJ1-6, with 10 bases matching TRBD1. V was clipped by 3 bases and J by 7 bases; unmatched bases: 9. CDR1 is DFQATT and CDR2 is SNEGSKA in the germline V gene (reference sequence). The length of the CDR3 is 16 residues. The CDR3 bases are TGCAGTGCTAGTCAACGGACAGGGGGTGGCAATTCACCCCTCCACTTT. Protein sequence: CSASQRTGGGNSPLHF.

This clone was seen a single time. The V call is TRBV15, the J call TRBJ2-7; D may be TRBD1 (6 bases). V shed 5 bases and J shed 2 bases, with 13 bases lying between them. CDR1 and CDR2 (germline): LNHNV, YYDKDF (reference sequence). This CDR3 contains 14 residues. DNA of the CDR3: TGTGCCACCAGCCACTGGACAGATCCCTACGAGCAGTACTTC. Protein product: CATSHWTDPYEQYF.

V usage is TRBV6-5 and J usage is TRBJ2-2, with D hard to call. Per the germline V gene, CDR1 is MNHEY and CDR2 is SVGAGI. The germline V and J ends were trimmed by 7 bases and 2 bases, with 11 bases remaining between them. CDR3 size: 14 residues. DNA for the CDR3: TGTGCCAGCATACCCTTCACAAACACCGGGGAGCTGTTTTTT. The encoded protein is CASIPFTNTGELFF.

The chain links TRBV6-2 or TRBV6-3 to TRBJ1-5; D ambiguous. V lost 2 bases and J lost 2, with 13 bases in between. The CDR3 covers 16 residues. Germline V CDR1 and CDR2: MNHEY, SVGEGT. The CDR3 DNA sequence: TGTGCCAGCAGTTACCCCCGGTATAATGGCAATCAGCCCCAGCATTTT. Amino acid sequence: CASSYPRYNGNQPQHF.

The CDR3 sequence: CASSLSGSGTGELFF. CDR3 nucleotide sequence: TGTGCCAGCAGCTTGAGCGGGAGTGGCACCGGGGAGCTGTTTTTT. The chain employs TRBV7-2 and TRBJ2-2; 8 bases fit TRBD2. J was trimmed by 4 bases and V by 3 bases; bases with no gene match: 4. The CDR3 consists of 15 residues. Germline CDR1 reads SGHTA; CDR2 reads FQGNSA.

This clone has a count of ten or more. This rearrangement joins TRBV28 to TRBJ2-6; D is possibly TRBD2 (7 bases). This CDR3 is built from 16 residues. Germline V gives CDR1 MDHEN, CDR2 SYDVKM. V was shortened by 3 bases and J by 4 bases, with 13 bases between the two germline ends. CDR3 sequence: CASSLRTGGGANVLTF. CDR3 nucleotide sequence: TGTGCCAGCAGTTTGCGGACGGGGGGCGGGGCCAACGTCCTGACTTTC.

This clone was seen a single time. The V and J genes are TRBV24-1 and TRBJ2-1; weak D call: TRBD2 (6 bases). The CDR3 has 14 residues. Trimming left V 5 bases short and J 6 bases short, with 13 bases between. CDR1 KGHDR and CDR2 SFDVKD come from the germline V gene. For the CDR3, the DNA is TGTGCCACCAGTGGGCGGCTAGCGTTCAATGAGCAGTTCTTC. Translation: CATSGRLAFNEQFF.

This chain uses TRBV7-9 with TRBJ2-3; D is unclear. Per germline, CDR1 SEHNR and CDR2 FQNEAQ (reference sequence). This CDR3 has 12 amino acids. With 5 bases removed from V and 5 bases from J, the gap between germline ends came to 8 bases. The DNA of the CDR3 is TGTGCCAGCAGCCCAGGTCGAGATACGCAGTATTTT. This translates into CASSPGRDTQYF.

CDR3 protein: CATSEGTSGMSYNEQFF. The CDR3 nucleotides read TGTGCCACCAGTGAGGGGACTAGCGGGATGTCTTACAATGAGCAGTTCTTC. The chain has TRBV24-1 and TRBJ2-1; TRBD2 aligns across 13 bases. This CDR3 is 17 amino acids long. V lost 4 bases, J lost 4 bases, and 6 bases stayed unmatched. Germline values: CDR1 KGHDR, CDR2 SFDVKD.

The V and J genes are TRBV4-2 and TRBJ2-1; 10 bases line up with TRBD2. Germline assignment: CDR1 LGHNA and CDR2 YNFKEQ. The CDR3 has 16 residues. V was pared by 3 bases and J by 3 bases, with 5 bases of the junction left unmatched. CDR3 DNA sequence: TGTGCCAGCAGCCACCATCTAGCGGGAGACTACAATGAGCAGTTCTTC. Its protein product is CASSHHLAGDYNEQFF.

J is TRBJ2-3 and V is TRBV24-1; the D is unclear. The CDR3 runs 13 residues. Trimming took 3 bases from V and 2 from J, leaving 5 bases between them. Germline CDR1 is KGHDR and CDR2 is SFDVKD. The CDR3 sequence: CATSDIVTDTQYF. The CDR3 coding sequence is TGTGCCACCAGTGATATAGTCACAGATACGCAGTATTTT.

J is TRBJ2-1 and V is TRBV24-1, with 9 bases that match TRBD2. The germline CDR1 and CDR2 sequences are KGHDR and SFDVKD. After removal of 2 bases from V and 5 bases from J, the junction contained 9 bases not matched to a gene. The CDR3 sequence is 17 residues long. CDR3 in DNA: TGTGCCACCAGTGATTCTCCCTTAGCGGGAGAGGACAATGAGCAGTTCTTC. Translation gives CATSDSPLAGEDNEQFF.

The chain is built from TRBV7-3 and TRBJ1-1, with D perhaps TRBD1 (5 bases). This CDR3 spans 17 amino acids. Trimming left V 5 bases short and J 0 bases short, with 19 bases between. CDR1 is SGHTA and CDR2 is FQGTGA in the germline V gene. The CDR3 DNA reads TGTGCCAGCAGCCCCGGGGGGGTGGAGGGTATGAACACTGAAGCTTTCTTT. It is translated as CASSPGGVEGMNTEAFF.

The gene calls are TRBV27 and TRBJ2-7; 8 bases are shared with TRBD1. This CDR3 has 15 amino acids. Germline CDR1 and CDR2: MNHEY and SMNVEV (reference sequence). V lost 7 bases and J lost 3; bases outside the gene matches: 11. The CDR3 loop is CASTRTPTGDYEQYF. CDR3 bases: TGTGCCAGCACCCGCACCCCGACAGGGGACTACGAGCAGTACTTC.

This clone was seen only once. This chain links TRBV3-1 (or the pseudogene TRBV3-2) with TRBJ2-2; 8 bases agree with TRBD2. The CDR3 spans 12 residues. CDR1 LGHDT and CDR2 YNNKEL come from the germline V gene (reference sequence). The junction had 3 bases not matched to a gene; V was cut back by 7 bases and J by 8 bases. This chain's CDR3 is CASNRLAGELFF. The CDR3 DNA is TGTGCCAGCAACAGACTAGCGGGGGAGCTGTTTTTT.